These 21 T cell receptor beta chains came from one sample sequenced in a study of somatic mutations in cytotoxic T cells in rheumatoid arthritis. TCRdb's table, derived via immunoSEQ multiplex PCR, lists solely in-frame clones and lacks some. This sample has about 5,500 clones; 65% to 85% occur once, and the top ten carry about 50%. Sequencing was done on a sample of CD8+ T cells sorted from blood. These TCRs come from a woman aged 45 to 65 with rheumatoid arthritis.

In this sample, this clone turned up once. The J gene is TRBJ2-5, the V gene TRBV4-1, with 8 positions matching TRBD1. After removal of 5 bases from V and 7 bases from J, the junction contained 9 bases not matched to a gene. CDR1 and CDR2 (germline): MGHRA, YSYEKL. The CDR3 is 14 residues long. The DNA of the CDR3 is TGCGCCAGCAGCACGACAGGGGTACGCCGGACCCAGTACTTC. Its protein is CASSTTGVRRTQYF.

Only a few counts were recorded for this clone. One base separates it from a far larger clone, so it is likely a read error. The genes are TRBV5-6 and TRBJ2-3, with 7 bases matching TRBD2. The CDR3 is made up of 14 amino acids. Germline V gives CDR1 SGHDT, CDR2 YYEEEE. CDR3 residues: CPSSLGGRGDTQYF. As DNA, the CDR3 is TGTCCCAGCAGCTTGGGAGGGCGTGGGGATACGCAGTATTTT.

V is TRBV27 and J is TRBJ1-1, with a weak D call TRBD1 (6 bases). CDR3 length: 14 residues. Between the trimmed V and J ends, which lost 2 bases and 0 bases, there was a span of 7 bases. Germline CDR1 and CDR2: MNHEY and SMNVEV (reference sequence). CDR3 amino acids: CASSLTGLNTEAFF. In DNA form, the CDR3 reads TGTGCCAGCAGTTTAACAGGGCTGAACACTGAAGCTTTCTTT.

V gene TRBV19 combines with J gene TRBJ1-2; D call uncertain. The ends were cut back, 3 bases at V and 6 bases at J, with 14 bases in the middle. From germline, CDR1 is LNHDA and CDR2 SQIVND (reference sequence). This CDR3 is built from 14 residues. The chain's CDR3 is CASSMAGSVDGYTF. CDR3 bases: TGTGCCAGTAGTATGGCGGGTTCGGTGGATGGCTACACCTTC.

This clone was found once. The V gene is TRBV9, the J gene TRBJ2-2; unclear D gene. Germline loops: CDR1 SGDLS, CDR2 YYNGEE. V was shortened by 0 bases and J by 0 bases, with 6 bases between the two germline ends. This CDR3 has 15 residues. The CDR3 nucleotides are TGTGCCAGCAGCGTAGGCAGGTCGAACACCGGGGAGCTGTTTTTT. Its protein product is CASSVGRSNTGELFF.

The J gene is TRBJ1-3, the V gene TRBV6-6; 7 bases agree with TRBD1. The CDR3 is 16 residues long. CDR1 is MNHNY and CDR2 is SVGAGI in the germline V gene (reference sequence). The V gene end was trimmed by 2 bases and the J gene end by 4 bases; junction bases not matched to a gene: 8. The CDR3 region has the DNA TGTGCCAGCAGTTACCTAGCAGGGGGACAAGGAAACACCATATATTTT. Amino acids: CASSYLAGGQGNTIYF.

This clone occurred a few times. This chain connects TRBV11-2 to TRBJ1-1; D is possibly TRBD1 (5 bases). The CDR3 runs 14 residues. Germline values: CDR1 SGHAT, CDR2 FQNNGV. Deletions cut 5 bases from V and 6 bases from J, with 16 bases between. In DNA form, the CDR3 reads TGTGCCAGCAGCCCTTGGGGGGGGAGCGCTGAAGCTTTCTTT. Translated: CASSPWGGSAEAFF. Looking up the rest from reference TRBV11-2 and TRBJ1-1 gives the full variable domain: EAGVAQSPRYKIIEKRQSVAFWCNPISGHATLYWYQQILGQGPKLLIQFQNNGVVDDSQLPKDRFSAERLKGVDSTLKIQPAKLEDSAVYLCASSPWGGSAEAFFGQGTRLTVV.

The CDR3 bases are TGTGCCAGCAGCACTCTCGACAGGAGCCTAGGAGAGACCCAGTACTTC. Protein sequence: CASSTLDRSLGETQYF. The chain links TRBV6-6 to TRBJ2-5, with a possible D match to TRBD1 (6 bases). The CDR3 covers 16 residues. V gave up 6 bases and J gave up 4 bases, with 21 bases separating them. Germline-derived CDR1 and CDR2 are MNHNY and SVGAGI (reference sequence).

The DNA of the CDR3 is TGTGCCAACGCAGGGGCAACTAATGAAAAACTGTTTTTT. This gives the protein CANAGATNEKLFF. The genes are TRBV2 and TRBJ1-4; D is possibly TRBD1 (6 bases). Germline CDR1 SNHLY, CDR2 FYNNEI. The CDR3 sequence is 13 residues long. V was shortened by 10 bases and J by 0 bases, with 9 bases between the two germline ends.

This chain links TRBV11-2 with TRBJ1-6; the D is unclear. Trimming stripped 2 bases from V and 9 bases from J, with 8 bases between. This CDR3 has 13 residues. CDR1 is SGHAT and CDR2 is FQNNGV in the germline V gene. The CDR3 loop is CASSLSESSPLHF. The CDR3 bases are TGTGCCAGCAGCTTAAGTGAGAGTTCACCCCTCCACTTT.

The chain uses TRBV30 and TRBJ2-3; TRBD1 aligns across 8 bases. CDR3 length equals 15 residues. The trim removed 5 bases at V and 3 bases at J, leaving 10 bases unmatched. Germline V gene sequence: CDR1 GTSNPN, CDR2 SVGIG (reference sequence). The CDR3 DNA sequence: TGTGCCTGGGGGTCATCAGGGGGCCTGACAGATACGCAGTATTTT. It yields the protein CAWGSSGGLTDTQYF.

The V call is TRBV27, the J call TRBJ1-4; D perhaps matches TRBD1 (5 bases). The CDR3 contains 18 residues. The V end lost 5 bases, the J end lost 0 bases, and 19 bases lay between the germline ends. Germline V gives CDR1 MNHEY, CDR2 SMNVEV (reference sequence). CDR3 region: CASSPGRVSGPTNEKLFF. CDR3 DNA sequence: TGTGCCAGCAGTCCAGGGAGGGTCTCCGGGCCAACTAATGAAAAACTGTTTTTT.

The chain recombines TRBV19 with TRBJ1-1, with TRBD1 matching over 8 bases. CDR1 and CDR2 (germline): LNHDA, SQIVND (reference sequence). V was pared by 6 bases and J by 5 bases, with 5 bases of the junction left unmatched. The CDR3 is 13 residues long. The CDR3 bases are TGTGCCAGTAGCGACAGGGGATTGACTGAAGCTTTCTTT. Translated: CASSDRGLTEAFF.

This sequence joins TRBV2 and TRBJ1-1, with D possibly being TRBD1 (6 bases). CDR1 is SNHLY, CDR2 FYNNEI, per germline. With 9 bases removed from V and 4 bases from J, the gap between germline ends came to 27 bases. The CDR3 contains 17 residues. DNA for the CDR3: TGTGCCAGGGGCGGCGGGGGCGGGGGCCCCAGTGGCACTGAAGCTTTCTTT. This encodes CARGGGGGGPSGTEAFF.

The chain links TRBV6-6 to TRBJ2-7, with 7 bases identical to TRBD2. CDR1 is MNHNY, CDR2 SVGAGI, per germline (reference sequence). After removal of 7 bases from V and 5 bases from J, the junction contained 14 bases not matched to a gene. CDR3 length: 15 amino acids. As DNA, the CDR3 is TGTGCCAGCAAGCAGGGTCTGGCGGGAGCTAACGAGCAGTACTTC. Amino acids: CASKQGLAGANEQYF.

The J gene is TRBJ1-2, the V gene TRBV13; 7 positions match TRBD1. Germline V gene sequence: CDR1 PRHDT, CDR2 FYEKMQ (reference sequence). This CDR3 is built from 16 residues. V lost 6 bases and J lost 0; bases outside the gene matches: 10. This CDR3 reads CASSSGTDHTNYGYTF. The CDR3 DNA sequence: TGTGCCAGCAGTTCCGGGACAGACCACACTAACTATGGCTACACCTTC.

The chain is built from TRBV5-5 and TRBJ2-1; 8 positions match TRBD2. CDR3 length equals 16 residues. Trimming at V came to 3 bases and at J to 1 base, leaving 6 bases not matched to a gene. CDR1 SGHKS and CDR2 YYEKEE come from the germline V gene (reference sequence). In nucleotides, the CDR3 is TGTGCCAGCAGCTCCACCGGGACTAGTTCCTACAATGAGCAGTTCTTC. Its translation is CASSSTGTSSYNEQFF.

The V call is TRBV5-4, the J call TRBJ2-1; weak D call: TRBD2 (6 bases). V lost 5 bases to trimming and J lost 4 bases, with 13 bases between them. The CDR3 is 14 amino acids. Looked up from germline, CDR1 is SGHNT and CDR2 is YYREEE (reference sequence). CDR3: CASSPRREYNEQFF. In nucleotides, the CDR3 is TGTGCCAGCAGTCCAAGGAGGGAATACAATGAGCAGTTCTTC.

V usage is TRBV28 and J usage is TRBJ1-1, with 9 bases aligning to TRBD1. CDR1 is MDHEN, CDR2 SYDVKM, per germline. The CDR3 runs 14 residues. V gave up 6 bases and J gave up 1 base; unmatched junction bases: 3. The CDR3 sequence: CASRLDRGNTEAFF. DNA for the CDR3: TGTGCCAGCAGACTGGACAGGGGGAACACTGAAGCTTTCTTT.

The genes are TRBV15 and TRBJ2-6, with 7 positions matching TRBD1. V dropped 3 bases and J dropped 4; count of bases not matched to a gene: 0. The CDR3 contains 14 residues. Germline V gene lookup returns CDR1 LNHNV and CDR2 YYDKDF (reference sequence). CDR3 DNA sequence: TGTGCCACCAGCAGGGGACAGGGGGCCAACGTCCTGACTTTC. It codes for CATSRGQGANVLTF.

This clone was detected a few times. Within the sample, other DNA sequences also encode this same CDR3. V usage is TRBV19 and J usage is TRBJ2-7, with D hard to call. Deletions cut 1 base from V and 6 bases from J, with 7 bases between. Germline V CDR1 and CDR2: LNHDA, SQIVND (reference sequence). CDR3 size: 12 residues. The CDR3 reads CASSIGGGEQYF. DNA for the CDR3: TGTGCCAGTAGTATAGGTGGCGGCGAGCAGTACTTC.